One T cell receptor beta chain is described in this entry. As yet, its antigen is unknown. The sample originates from a study of T cell responses to AZD1222 COVID-19 vaccine. General study results and limits: Repertoire samples came only from after the peak T cell response. Once two AZD1222 doses were given, Spike-specific TCR breadth and depth went up.

The study pooled second doses at about 4 or about 12 weeks. The germline V gene has CDR1 SGHTA and CDR2 FQGNSA. The V end was cut by 0 bases, the J end by 3 bases, with 7 bases between. The CDR3 consists of 14 residues. Using immunoSEQ multiplex PCR, the repertoire was profiled, and TCRdb retains in-frame clones only, with some absent. This sample has tens of thousands of clones, with 70% to 80% found just once. Sequencing used peripheral blood, obtained 28 days after the second AZD1222 dose. The V and J genes are TRBV7-2 and TRBJ2-3; D gene unclear. The source of this sequence is an adult who received the AZD1222 COVID-19 vaccine. DNA of the CDR3: TGTGCCAGCAGCTTAGCGGCTATAACAGATACGCAGTATTTT. It is translated as CASSLAAITDTQYF.